This T cell receptor beta chain was documented in a study of radiation and T cells in renal cell carcinoma. Here immunoSEQ multiplex PCR was the method, and the copy in TCRdb shows in-frame clones only, minus some. The sample includes 14,000 or so clones, around 50% of them seen just once. Study observations and caveats: Intratumoral heterogeneity was not captured in these approximately 0.98 g regions. Top 100 clonotypes averaged around 50% in irradiated versus around 40% in nephrectomy-only tumors. Compared with controls, irradiated tumors had more, larger dominant CDR3 motifs.

Treatment: treatment-naive control, cytoreductive nephrectomy. Control tumors came from treatment-naive patients without prior radiation. This clone has just one count. Its target is not known. The sample was tumor tissue, taken from a patient whose treatment was nephrectomy without radiotherapy. The receptor's source is a man in his fifties with renal cell carcinoma.

CDR3 DNA sequence: TGTGCCAGCAGTGTAGATAGCGGGGGGATCACAGATACGCAGTATTTT. Translated, it gives CASSVDSGGITDTQYF. The chain uses TRBV6-1 and TRBJ2-3, with 10 bases aligning to TRBD2. The CDR3 runs to 16 residues. Germline V gene data show CDR1 as MNHNS and CDR2 as SASEGT. Unmatched junction bases numbered 6, after V lost 4 bases and J lost 2 bases.